Below are 25 T cell receptor beta chains sequenced from a single sample in a study of cytotoxic CD8 clonotypes in ibrutinib-treated CLL. The protocol was immunoSEQ multiplex PCR, while the TCRdb copy is restricted to in-frame clones and leaves out a portion. This table has some 43,000 clones, less than 70% appearing once. Sample: PBMCs, taken after 12 months of ibrutinib treatment. These receptors were obtained from a human donor with chronic lymphocytic leukemia.

The chain combines TRBV6-1 with TRBJ2-7; D might be TRBD1 or TRBD2, each matching 5 bases. Germline loops: CDR1 MNHNS, CDR2 SASEGT. V was clipped by 11 bases and J by 3 bases, with 17 bases between them. The CDR3 extends over 13 amino acids. As DNA, the CDR3 is TGTGCCGGCGTAGGGGACGGGGACTACGAGCAGTACTTC. Translated, it gives CAGVGDGDYEQYF.

V is TRBV9 and J is TRBJ1-5; possible D gene TRBD1, 6 bases. V lost 3 bases and J lost 3, with 10 bases in between. Germline assignment: CDR1 SGDLS and CDR2 YYNGEE. The CDR3 extends over 14 amino acids. The CDR3 DNA follows: TGTGCCAGCAGCGCCCCAGGGGTCAATCAGCCCCAGCATTTT. Protein product: CASSAPGVNQPQHF.

The chain carries TRBV9 and TRBJ1-2, with TRBD1 matching over 8 bases. The trim removed 0 bases at V and 3 bases at J, leaving 7 bases unmatched. Germline assignment: CDR1 SGDLS and CDR2 YYNGEE. The CDR3 is made up of 16 amino acids. As DNA, the CDR3 is TGTGCCAGCAGCGTAGCTACGGGACAGGATTACTATGGCTACACCTTC. This sequence encodes CASSVATGQDYYGYTF. Looking up the rest from reference TRBV9 and TRBJ1-2 gives the full variable domain: DSGVTQTPKHLITATGQRVTLRCSPRSGDLSVYWYQQSLDQGLQFLIQYYNGEERAKGNILERFSAQQFPDLHSELNLSSLELGDSALYFCASSVATGQDYYGYTFGSGTRLTVV.

This clone has more than one count but fewer than ten. This chain links TRBV18 with TRBJ1-2; D call uncertain. This CDR3 has 15 amino acids. The V end lost 3 bases, the J end lost 6 bases, and 17 bases lay between the germline ends. Germline loops: CDR1 KGHSH, CDR2 LQKENI. The CDR3 loop reads CASSPSQSLTDGYTF. Written as DNA, the CDR3 is TGTGCCAGCTCACCCTCCCAGTCCCTAACGGATGGCTACACCTTC.

This clone showed up just a few times. This chain connects TRBV5-6 to TRBJ2-2; D remains unclear. CDR3 length: 12 residues. Per germline, CDR1 SGHDT and CDR2 YYEEEE. The V end was cut by 4 bases, the J end by 4 bases, with 5 bases between. The CDR3 protein is CASSPGTGELFF. The CDR3 DNA follows: TGTGCCAGCAGCCCCGGCACCGGGGAGCTGTTTTTT.

This chain uses TRBV7-3 with TRBJ2-1, with 9 nucleotides matching TRBD2. The CDR3 sequence is 15 residues long. Germline V lookup: CDR1 SGHTA, CDR2 FQGTGA. V lost 2 bases to trimming and J lost 7 bases; unmatched junction nucleotides: 6. The CDR3 loop is CASSLGGGAQNEQFF. Written as DNA, the CDR3 is TGTGCCAGCAGCTTAGGCGGGGGGGCCCAGAATGAGCAGTTCTTC.

The chain recombines TRBV30 with TRBJ2-2; 14 bases match TRBD2. The CDR3 runs to 18 residues. The ends lost 4 bases at V and 1 base at J; junction bases unmatched: 8. Germline V gene lookup returns CDR1 GTSNPN and CDR2 SVGIG (reference sequence). CDR3 amino acids: CAWIPGLAGVWNTGELFF. The CDR3 nucleotides are TGTGCCTGGATCCCGGGACTAGCGGGGGTCTGGAACACCGGGGAGCTGTTTTTT.

The V and J genes are TRBV15 and TRBJ1-5; no definite D call. Germline values: CDR1 LNHNV, CDR2 YYDKDF (reference sequence). The CDR3 totals 14 residues. V dropped 0 bases and J dropped 1 base, with 4 bases sitting between them. The CDR3 sequence is CATSREASNQPQHF. CDR3 DNA sequence: TGTGCCACCAGCAGAGAGGCCAGCAATCAGCCCCAGCATTTT.

This chain connects TRBV28 to TRBJ2-2, with D perhaps TRBD2 (6 bases). Germline V gene data show CDR1 as MDHEN and CDR2 as SYDVKM. V lost 6 bases to trimming and J lost 1 base, with 12 bases between them. The length of the CDR3 is 15 residues. DNA for the CDR3: TGTGCCAGCAGGGTTGGGGGAGGGAACACCGGGGAGCTGTTTTTT. Protein: CASRVGGGNTGELFF.

The chain combines TRBV14 with TRBJ2-7; D remains ambiguous. The CDR3 covers 13 residues. The germline gives CDR1 SGHDN, CDR2 FVKESK. V shed 1 base and J shed 6 bases, with 10 bases lying between them. CDR3 nucleotides: TGTGCCAGCAGCCAAGGTGTAGGGTTCGAGCAGTACTTC. It is translated as CASSQGVGFEQYF.

This clone has just a few counts. This chain links TRBV10-1 with TRBJ2-3, with D perhaps TRBD2 (5 bases). The CDR3 sequence is 15 residues long. Trimming cost V 5 bases and J 6 bases, with 18 bases left between them. Germline CDR1 and CDR2: WNHNN and SYGVQD (reference sequence). For the CDR3, the DNA is TGCGCCAGCAGTCTGAATTCGGAGGACCTCGATACGCAGTATTTT. It translates to CASSLNSEDLDTQYF.

The V and J genes are TRBV7-6 and TRBJ1-2; TRBD1 is a possible D gene (5 bases). Deletions cut 6 bases from V and 3 bases from J, with 14 bases between. The CDR3 is made up of 14 amino acids. Germline loops: CDR1 SGHVS, CDR2 FNYEAQ. The chain's CDR3 is CASSQGFKDYGYTF. The CDR3, as DNA: TGTGCCAGCAGTCAGGGTTTTAAGGACTATGGCTACACCTTC.

V usage is TRBV5-6 and J usage is TRBJ1-2; a weak D match, TRBD1 (5 bases). Germline CDR1 SGHDT, CDR2 YYEEEE. This CDR3 is 14 amino acids long. Trimming shortened V by 4 bases and J by 4 bases, and 14 bases separated the two germline ends. DNA of the CDR3: TGTGCCAGCAGCCCCTGGGGCTGGGGCTATGGCTACACCTTC. Encoded protein: CASSPWGWGYGYTF.

V is TRBV5-1 and J is TRBJ2-5; TRBD2 is a possible D gene (5 bases). Germline V gene lookup returns CDR1 SGHRS and CDR2 YFSETQ. CDR3 size: 15 residues. The V gene lost 5 bases and the J gene lost 3 bases, with 17 bases spanning the gap. CDR3 sequence: CASSGSGKREETQYF. CDR3 DNA: TGCGCCAGCAGTGGGAGTGGTAAAAGAGAAGAGACCCAGTACTTC.

The chain employs TRBV7-6 and TRBJ1-2, with 10 positions matching TRBD1. Germline lookup yields CDR1 SGHVS and CDR2 FNYEAQ. This CDR3 spans 15 amino acids. Trimming removed 1 base from V and 2 bases from J; junction bases left unmatched: 1. The CDR3 DNA follows: TGTGCCAGCAGCTTAGGACAGGGGGCGAACTATGGCTACACCTTC. Amino acids: CASSLGQGANYGYTF.

The chain carries TRBV7-8 and TRBJ2-5; D is tentatively TRBD1 or TRBD2 (5 bases each). The CDR3 consists of 16 residues. The V end lost 7 bases, the J end lost 5 bases, and 23 bases lay between the germline ends. Germline V gene sequence: CDR1 SGHVS, CDR2 FQNEAQ. The DNA of the CDR3 is TGTGCCAGCATCCTTGCATGGGGGAGCTTCGGGGAGACCCAGTACTTC. Protein: CASILAWGSFGETQYF.

This clone was seen a few times. The genes are TRBV14 and TRBJ2-7; D remains ambiguous. Trimming took 0 bases from V and 0 from J, leaving 12 bases between them. The germline gives CDR1 SGHDN, CDR2 FVKESK. The CDR3 sequence is 16 residues long. As DNA, the CDR3 is TGTGCCAGCAGCCAAGAAGGGTGGAGCAGCTCCTACGAGCAGTACTTC. It is translated as CASSQEGWSSSYEQYF.

The chain links TRBV4-1 to TRBJ1-5, with TRBD1 matching over 9 bases. Unmatched junction bases numbered 9, after V lost 2 bases and J lost 7 bases. The germline gives CDR1 MGHRA, CDR2 YSYEKL. The CDR3 is 16 residues long. The CDR3: CASSQLGTGGEQPQHF. The CDR3 DNA is TGCGCCAGCAGCCAATTAGGAACAGGGGGCGAGCAGCCCCAGCATTTT.

The rearrangement links TRBV9 to TRBJ1-1; D remains unclear. Trimming removed 2 bases from V and 0 bases from J, with 8 bases in between. Looked up from germline, CDR1 is SGDLS and CDR2 is YYNGEE. This CDR3 is built from 14 residues. The chain's CDR3 is CASSVLNLNTEAFF. DNA of the CDR3: TGTGCCAGCAGCGTTCTGAATTTGAACACTGAAGCTTTCTTT.

The genes are TRBV10-2 and TRBJ1-5; D perhaps matches TRBD1 (6 bases). Trimming took 3 bases from V and 6 from J, leaving 15 bases between them. The CDR3 totals 15 residues. Germline CDR1 and CDR2: WSHSY and SAAADI. CDR3 residues: CASSEGGRDGQPQHF. In nucleotides, the CDR3 is TGCGCCAGCAGTGAAGGGGGGAGGGATGGTCAGCCCCAGCATTTT.

The chain employs TRBV10-3 and TRBJ1-1; D is undetermined. V was clipped by 3 bases and J by 0 bases, with 8 bases between them. CDR3 size: 14 residues. Germline CDR1 ENHRY, CDR2 SYGVKD. The CDR3 region is CAISDGVVNTEAFF. In DNA, the CDR3 is TGTGCCATCAGTGATGGTGTAGTGAACACTGAAGCTTTCTTT.

The V call is TRBV14, the J call TRBJ1-2, with D uncertain. Germline V CDR1 and CDR2: SGHDN, FVKESK. The ends were cut back, 0 bases at V and 8 bases at J, with 19 bases in the middle. This CDR3 contains 16 residues. Here the CDR3 DNA reads TGTGCCAGCAGCCAAGATACGCCCAGTTCACCGGGGGGCTACACCTTC. This gives the protein CASSQDTPSSPGGYTF.

V usage is TRBV2 and J usage is TRBJ2-6, with TRBD2 matching over 11 bases. Germline CDR1 is SNHLY and CDR2 is FYNNEI. The CDR3 loop spans 16 amino acids. V trimming: 6 bases; J trimming: 3 bases; junction bases outside the gene matches: 4. The CDR3 DNA reads TGTGCCAGCAGGATAGCGGGGGGGCGTGGGGCCAACGTCCTGACTTTC. It codes for CASRIAGGRGANVLTF.

A few counts support this clone. This chain joins TRBV2 and TRBJ1-5, with TRBD1 matching over 7 bases. This CDR3 is 13 amino acids long. With 10 bases clipped from V and 3 bases from J, the junction kept 6 bases outside the gene matches. Germline V gives CDR1 SNHLY, CDR2 FYNNEI. The CDR3 nucleotides read TGTGCCACCAGGGGGGAGCCCAATCAGCCCCAGCATTTT. Amino acid sequence: CATRGEPNQPQHF.

The J gene is TRBJ1-3, the V gene TRBV11-2, with TRBD1 as a possible D gene (5 bases). The CDR3 contains 11 residues. Germline CDR1 and CDR2: SGHAT and FQNNGV. Trimming cost V 5 bases and J 9 bases, with 8 bases left between them. CDR3 sequence: CASSPGATIYF. DNA of the CDR3: TGTGCCAGCAGCCCCGGGGCCACCATATATTTT.